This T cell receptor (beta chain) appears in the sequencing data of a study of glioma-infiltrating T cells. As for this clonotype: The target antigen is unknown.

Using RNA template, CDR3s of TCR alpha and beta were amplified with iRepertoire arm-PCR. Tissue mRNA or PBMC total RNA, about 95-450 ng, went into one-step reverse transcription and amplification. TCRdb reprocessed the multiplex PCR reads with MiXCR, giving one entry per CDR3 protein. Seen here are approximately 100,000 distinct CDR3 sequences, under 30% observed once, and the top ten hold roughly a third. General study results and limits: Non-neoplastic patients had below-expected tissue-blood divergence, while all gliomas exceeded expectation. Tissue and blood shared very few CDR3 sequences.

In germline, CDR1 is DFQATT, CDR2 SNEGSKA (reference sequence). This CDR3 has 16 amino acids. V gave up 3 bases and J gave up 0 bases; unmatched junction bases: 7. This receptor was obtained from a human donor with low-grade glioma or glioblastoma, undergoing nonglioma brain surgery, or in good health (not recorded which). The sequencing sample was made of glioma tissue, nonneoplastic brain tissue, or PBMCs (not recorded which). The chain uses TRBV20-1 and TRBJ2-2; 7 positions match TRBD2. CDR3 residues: CSASLRAGTNTGELFF. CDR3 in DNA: TGCAGTGCTAGCCTCCGAGCGGGGACGAACACCGGGGAGCTGTTTTTT.